The clone carrying this TCR beta chain was seen a handful of times. The antigen is unknown. Germline V CDR1 and CDR2: SEHNR, FQNEAQ (reference sequence). The CDR3 is made up of 14 amino acids. The ends were cut back, 3 bases at V and 4 bases at J, with 12 bases in the middle. The data derive from a study of human T cells and chemical hapten exposure. On the study more broadly: TCR yields per sample varied, mainly owing to small pooled library volume differences.

Study-level results: It was expanded TCRs that formed significantly more large CDR3 similarity clusters than controls did.

Time point defined: patch test 1, 2 weeks after DPC sensitization. Noted treatment: therapeutic diphenylcyclopropenone sensitization with weekly scalp DPC. Sample donors consisted of patients with alopecia, aged 18 to 70 years, who were suitable for DPC. Individual cDNA molecules in this library carried unique molecular identifiers. MiXCR was run by TCRdb on the RACE reads, yielding one entry per CDR3 protein. Altogether roughly 120,000 distinct CDR3 sequences are present, roughly an eighth being singletons, with the ten largest covering approximately 0.89%. The sequencing here drew on whole blood, taken in connection with sensitization to the hapten diphenylcyclopropenone (DPC). The receptor comes from a man aged 18 to 29 with alopecia areata. Some clones in this sample may be carry-over from other donors' samples. The V call is TRBV7-9, the J call TRBJ1-2, with D perhaps matching TRBD1 (5 bases). CDR3 DNA: TGTGCCAGCAGCTTTGAGGGGAGCGGCTATGGCTACACCTTC. It yields the protein CASSFEGSGYGYTF.